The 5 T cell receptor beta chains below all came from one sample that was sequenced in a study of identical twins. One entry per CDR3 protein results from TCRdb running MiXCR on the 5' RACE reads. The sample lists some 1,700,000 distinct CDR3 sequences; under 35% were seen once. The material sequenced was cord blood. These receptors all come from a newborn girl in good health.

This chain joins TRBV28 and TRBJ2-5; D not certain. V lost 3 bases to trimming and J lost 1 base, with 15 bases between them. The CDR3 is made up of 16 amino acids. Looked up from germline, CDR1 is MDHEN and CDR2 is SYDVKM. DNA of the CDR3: TGTGCCAGCAGTTTGGGGTACGGGCTCCTCCAAGAGACCCAGTACTTC. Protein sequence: CASSLGYGLLQETQYF.

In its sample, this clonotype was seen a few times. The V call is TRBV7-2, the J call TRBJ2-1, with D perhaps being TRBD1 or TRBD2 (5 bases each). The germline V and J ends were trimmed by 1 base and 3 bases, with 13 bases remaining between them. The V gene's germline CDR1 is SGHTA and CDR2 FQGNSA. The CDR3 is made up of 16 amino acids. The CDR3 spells CASSLVGPTIYNEQFF. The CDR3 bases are TGTGCCAGCAGCTTAGTGGGACCGACGATCTACAATGAGCAGTTCTTC.

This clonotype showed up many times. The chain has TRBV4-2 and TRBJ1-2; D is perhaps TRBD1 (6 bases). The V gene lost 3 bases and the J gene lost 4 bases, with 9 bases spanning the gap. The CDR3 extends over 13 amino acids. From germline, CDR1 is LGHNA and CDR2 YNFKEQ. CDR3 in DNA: TGTGCCAGCAGCCAGGAACAGGGCTATGGCTACACCTTC. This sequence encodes CASSQEQGYGYTF.

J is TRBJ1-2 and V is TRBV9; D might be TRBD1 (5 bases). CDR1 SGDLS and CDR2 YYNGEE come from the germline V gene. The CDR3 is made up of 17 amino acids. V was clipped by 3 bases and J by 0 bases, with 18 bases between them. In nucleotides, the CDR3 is TGTGCCAGCAGCGGTGATAGGGACTTTTTAGCTAACTATGGCTACACCTTC. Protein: CASSGDRDFLANYGYTF.

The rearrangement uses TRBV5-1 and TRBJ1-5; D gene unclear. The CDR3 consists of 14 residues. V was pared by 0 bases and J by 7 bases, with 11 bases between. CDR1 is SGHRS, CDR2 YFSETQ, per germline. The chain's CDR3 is CASSLELGSQPQHF. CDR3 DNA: TGCGCCAGCAGCTTGGAGCTGGGCAGCCAGCCCCAGCATTTT. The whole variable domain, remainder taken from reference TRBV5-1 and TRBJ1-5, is KAGVTQTPRYLIKTRGQQVTLSCSPISGHRSVSWYQQTPGQGLQFLFEYFSETQRNKGNFPGRFSGRQFSNSRSEMNVSTLELGDSALYLCASSLELGSQPQHFGDGTRLSIL.